These 8 T cell receptor beta chains came from one sample sequenced in a study of identical twins. TCRdb recomputed calls from the 5' RACE reads with MiXCR, one row per CDR3 protein. In the table there are 700,000 to 950,000 distinct CDR3 sequences, approximately 13% of which are singletons. The sample also formed part of further work on yellow fever vaccine responses in identical twins.

Sequenced: PBMCs. All receptors derive from a woman aged 18-29 years in good health.

The table lists this clonotype with a few counts. The chain couples TRBV2 to TRBJ2-5; D remains ambiguous. Trimming took 3 bases from V and 2 from J, leaving 10 bases between them. The CDR3 is made up of 14 amino acids. Germline V gives CDR1 SNHLY, CDR2 FYNNEI. The CDR3, as DNA: TGTGCCAGCAGTGATGACATGGGTCAAGAGACCCAGTACTTC. Its protein is CASSDDMGQETQYF.

This clonotype was seen only a few times. This chain joins TRBV20-1 and TRBJ2-3; TRBD2 is a possible D gene (6 bases). The CDR3 totals 15 residues. Deletions cut 6 bases from V and 1 base from J, with 17 bases between. CDR1 DFQATT and CDR2 SNEGSKA come from the germline V gene (reference sequence). CDR3 amino acids: CSAHNPERGTDTQYF. CDR3 DNA sequence: TGCAGTGCCCATAACCCCGAGCGGGGCACAGATACGCAGTATTTT.

The chain joins TRBV28 to TRBJ2-7; a possible D gene is TRBD2 (5 bases). Trimming shortened V by 5 bases and J by 2 bases, and 16 bases separated the two germline ends. Germline V gene sequence: CDR1 MDHEN, CDR2 SYDVKM. CDR3 length: 15 amino acids. CDR3 sequence: CASSPALAATYEQYF. Written as DNA, the CDR3 is TGTGCCAGCAGTCCGGCCCTAGCCGCCACCTACGAGCAGTACTTC.

A few counts support this clonotype. This chain joins TRBV20-1 and TRBJ2-1; D gene unclear. Germline V gives CDR1 DFQATT, CDR2 SNEGSKA (reference sequence). This CDR3 contains 11 residues. V lost 0 bases and J lost 6, with 3 bases in between. The CDR3 DNA sequence: TGCAGTGCTAGAGATTTCAATGAGCAGTTCTTC. This translates into CSARDFNEQFF.

This clonotype has a count of ten or more. CDR3 in amino acids: CATSDSEDRGQETQYF. The CDR3 DNA reads TGTGCCACCAGTGATTCCGAGGACAGGGGGCAAGAGACCCAGTACTTC. The genes are TRBV24-1 and TRBJ2-5; the match to TRBD1 covers 10 bases. CDR1 KGHDR and CDR2 SFDVKD come from the germline V gene. The CDR3 extends over 16 amino acids. V trimming: 2 bases; J trimming: 2 bases; junction bases outside the gene matches: 4.

There are a few counts of this clonotype. CDR3 DNA sequence: TGTGCCAGCAGCCAAAACTCGGGGGGCCTTAATGAGCAGTTCTTC. Its translation: CASSQNSGGLNEQFF. This rearrangement joins TRBV14 to TRBJ2-1, with D perhaps matching TRBD2 (7 bases). V was clipped by 2 bases and J by 7 bases, with 15 bases between them. Germline values: CDR1 SGHDN, CDR2 FVKESK. This CDR3 is built from 15 residues.

This clonotype was detected a few times. The chain recombines TRBV3-1 with TRBJ2-7; unclear D gene. From germline, CDR1 is LGHDT and CDR2 YNNKEL (reference sequence). The CDR3 is 11 amino acids. V lost 2 bases and J 6 bases, leaving 5 bases between the germline ends. The CDR3 is CASSQTSEQYV. Written as DNA, the CDR3 is TGTGCCAGCAGCCAAACCTCCGAGCAGTACGTC.

CDR3 region: CASSLGMGETDTQYF. The CDR3 DNA reads as TGTGCCAGCAGCTTAGGGATGGGAGAGACAGATACGCAGTATTTT. This chain links TRBV7-2 with TRBJ2-3; D may be TRBD2 (5 bases). The CDR3 is 15 amino acids. Germline CDR1 SGHTA, CDR2 FQGNSA. The V and J ends lost 1 base and 3 bases respectively, with 11 bases between them.